The sample holds one count of the clone carrying this T cell receptor beta chain. RNA, once extracted, was reverse transcribed into cDNA for use as the sequencing template. Profiling relied on immunoSEQ multiplex PCR, and the TCRdb table lists in-frame clones only, not all of them. The sample includes about 130,000 clones, roughly 54% seen only once; the top ten take approximately 15%. The sample comes from a study of CD8+ T cells in alopecia areata. Treatment here: oral pan-JAK inhibitor, 5-10 mg twice daily. This CDR3 region has 12 residues. Germline CDR1 and CDR2: SGHDT and YYEEEE. The ends were cut back, 2 bases at V and 15 bases at J, with 14 bases in the middle.

This chain uses TRBV5-6 with TRBJ1-4; tentatively, D is TRBD1 (5 bases). Sequenced material: CD8+ T cells sorted from blood, taken at week 4, from a patient treated with tofacitinib. The sequence derives from a human donor with alopecia areata. This CDR3 is CASSLTGTEMFF. CDR3 DNA sequence: TGTGCCAGCAGCTTAACCGGGACCGAGATGTTTTTT.